Below are 8 T cell receptor beta chains sequenced from a single sample in a study of blood T cell repertoires in COVID-19. The assay was immunoSEQ multiplex PCR, and TCRdb's table has in-frame clones only and misses some. The sample includes over 60,000 clones, about 84% seen only once; the top ten take roughly 13%. Material for sequencing was peripheral blood. These receptors originate from a man aged 50 or older with COVID-19, enrolled during active disease.

The chain recombines TRBV19 with TRBJ1-3, with D tentatively TRBD1 (6 bases). The CDR3 spans 14 residues. Trimming removed 5 bases at V and 3 bases at J, with 11 bases between. Germline V gene lookup returns CDR1 LNHDA and CDR2 SQIVND (reference sequence). The CDR3 is CASSRQGYGNTIYF. The CDR3 coding sequence is TGTGCCAGTAGTCGTCAGGGGTATGGAAACACCATATATTTT. Full variable domain (missing parts from reference TRBV19 and TRBJ1-3): DGGITQSPKYLFRKEGQNVTLSCEQNLNHDAMYWYRQDPGQGLRLIYYSQIVNDFQKGDIAEGYSVSREKKESFPLTVTSAQKNPTAFYLCASSRQGYGNTIYFGEGSWLTVV.

The chain recombines TRBV7-3 with TRBJ1-1; 8 positions agree with TRBD1. Germline CDR1 and CDR2: SGHTA and FQGTGA. The CDR3 extends over 15 amino acids. The trim removed 0 bases at V and 1 base at J, leaving 1 base unmatched. CDR3 protein: CASSLTTGGNTEAFF. The CDR3 DNA is TGTGCCAGCAGCTTAACCACAGGGGGGAACACTGAAGCTTTCTTT.

The chain couples TRBV14 to TRBJ1-2; the D is unclear. Trimming left V 1 base short and J 6 bases short, with 12 bases between. Germline V lookup: CDR1 SGHDN, CDR2 FVKESK. The CDR3 is 14 amino acids. The CDR3 nucleotides read TGTGCCAGCAGCCAAGTGAAGTCGGGGAATGGCTACACCTTC. Translation gives CASSQVKSGNGYTF.

This chain uses TRBV11-2 with TRBJ1-6; no clear D. Germline assignment: CDR1 SGHAT and CDR2 FQNNGV. This CDR3 has 18 amino acids. V lost 7 bases to trimming and J lost 0 bases, with 19 bases between them. The CDR3: CASTIKAGASSYNSPLHF. CDR3 nucleotide sequence: TGTGCCAGCACCATAAAGGCCGGAGCCAGCTCCTATAATTCACCCCTCCACTTT.

The chain has TRBV5-5 and TRBJ1-2, with TRBD1 matching 7 bases. The junction had 6 bases not matched to a gene; V was cut back by 0 bases and J by 4 bases. This CDR3 has 15 amino acids. Germline CDR1 and CDR2: SGHKS and YYEKEE (reference sequence). CDR3 sequence (DNA): TGTGCCAGCAGCTTGGTGGCCAGGACAGGCTATGGCTACACCTTC. This translates into CASSLVARTGYGYTF.

V usage is TRBV7-2 and J usage is TRBJ2-5, with 9 bases matching TRBD2. V shed 2 bases, J shed 1 base, and the junction held 11 bases outside the gene matches. Germline V gene data show CDR1 as SGHTA and CDR2 as FQGNSA. The CDR3 spans 18 residues. The CDR3 bases are TGTGCCAGCAGCTTAAGGGGAGCGGGGGGCCCGTCCCAAGAGACCCAGTACTTC. The encoded protein is CASSLRGAGGPSQETQYF.

The chain links TRBV5-1 to TRBJ2-3, with a weak D call TRBD1 (6 bases). The CDR3 totals 14 residues. The germline V gene has CDR1 SGHRS and CDR2 YFSETQ. V gave up 6 bases and J gave up 1 base, with 12 bases separating them. The CDR3 nucleotides are TGCGCCAGCAAGGGGGTTACGGGCACAGATACGCAGTATTTT. It translates to CASKGVTGTDTQYF. The whole variable domain, remainder taken from reference TRBV5-1 and TRBJ2-3, is KAGVTQTPRYLIKTRGQQVTLSCSPISGHRSVSWYQQTPGQGLQFLFEYFSETQRNKGNFPGRFSGRQFSNSRSEMNVSTLELGDSALYLCASKGVTGTDTQYFGPGTRLTVL.

The chain carries TRBV5-4 and TRBJ1-1; 11 bases map to TRBD1. The germline gives CDR1 SGHNT, CDR2 YYREEE (reference sequence). The ends lost 4 bases at V and 3 bases at J; junction bases unmatched: 5. The CDR3 extends over 15 amino acids. In DNA form, the CDR3 reads TGTGCCAGCAGCCCCGGACAGGGGGCTTACACTGAAGCTTTCTTT. Its translation is CASSPGQGAYTEAFF.